These 17 T cell receptor beta chains came from one sample sequenced in a study of shared clonotypes between healthy human individuals. The repertoire was sequenced with immunoSEQ multiplex PCR; TCRdb's copy has only in-frame clones and lacks some. The profile shows about 490,000 clones, roughly 80% of them singletons. The sequencing input was PBMCs. The source of these receptors is a woman aged 40 to 50 in good health. Some clones in this sample may be carry-over from other donors' samples.

This chain uses TRBV20-1 with TRBJ2-1; no firm D call. V lost 6 bases and J lost 10, with 4 bases in between. CDR3 size: 8 residues. Germline V lookup: CDR1 DFQATT, CDR2 SNEGSKA (reference sequence). The CDR3 protein is CSAREQFF. In DNA form, the CDR3 reads TGCAGTGCCAGGGAGCAGTTCTTC.

V and J are TRBV19 and TRBJ2-7, with TRBD2 matching over 12 bases. The CDR3 extends over 16 amino acids. CDR1 and CDR2 from the germline V gene are LNHDA and SQIVND (reference sequence). Trimming took 9 bases from V and 5 from J; bases not matched to a gene: 14. The CDR3, as DNA: TGTGCCAGCACCCAGACTAGCGGGAGTAGGGGCCACGAGCAGTACTTC. This gives the protein CASTQTSGSRGHEQYF.

This clone was seen a few times. This chain connects TRBV6-5 to TRBJ2-3; D perhaps matches TRBD2 (5 bases). The CDR3 is made up of 11 amino acids. CDR1 is MNHEY and CDR2 is SVGAGI in the germline V gene. Trimming shortened V by 3 bases and J by 9 bases, and 7 bases separated the two germline ends. CDR3: CASSYPGTQYF. CDR3 DNA sequence: TGTGCCAGCAGTTATCCGGGAACGCAGTATTTT.

The chain employs TRBV7-9 and TRBJ1-4; 8 bases agree with TRBD1. Trimming took 6 bases from V and 3 from J; bases not matched to a gene: 3. Germline V lookup: CDR1 SEHNR, CDR2 FQNEAQ (reference sequence). This CDR3 is 14 amino acids long. CDR3 nucleotide sequence: TGTGCCAGCAGACGACAGGGGCCTAATGAAAAACTGTTTTTT. This translates into CASRRQGPNEKLFF.

With regard to this clone: A single base is all that separates this from a far larger clone, so a read error is likely. The chain links TRBV10-3 to TRBJ2-3; D is unclear. CDR3 length equals 13 residues. CDR1 is ENHRY and CDR2 is SYGVKD in the germline V gene. V dropped 5 bases and J dropped 2 bases, with 8 bases sitting between them. CDR3 loop: CAISRVATDTQYF. In DNA form, the CDR3 reads TGTGCCATCAGTAGGGTGGCCACAGATACGCAGTATTTT.

In regard to this clone: A far larger clone is just one base off, so this is likely a read error. The chain employs TRBV5-1 and TRBJ2-7, with D possibly matching TRBD2 (5 bases). The CDR3 has 14 amino acids. Germline V CDR1 and CDR2: SGHRS, YFSETQ. This CDR3 is CASSLDPDFYEQCF. Here the CDR3 DNA reads TGCGCCAGCAGCTTGGATCCGGACTTCTACGAGCAGTGCTTC.

As regards this clone: Given a far larger clone just one base away, this is likely a sequencing read error. Other DNA sequences within the sample encode an identical CDR3. The chain joins TRBV7-9 to TRBJ1-2; TRBD1 is a possible D gene (5 bases). V lost 3 bases and J lost 2, with 7 bases in between. The length of the CDR3 is 13 residues. Germline V gene data show CDR1 as SEHNR and CDR2 as FQNEAQ (reference sequence). CDR3 in amino acids: CASSLEGNYGYTF. The CDR3, as DNA: TGTGCCAGCAGCTTGGAGGGGAACTATGGCTACACCTTC.

This clone was counted only a few times. CDR3 bases: TGTGCCAGCAGCCTGGGACAGGGGGAAGGGGAGACCCAGTACTTC. Translating gives CASSLGQGEGETQYF. This chain links TRBV7-6 with TRBJ2-5; 11 bases fit TRBD1. The junction had 7 bases not matched to a gene; V was cut back by 5 bases and J by 5 bases. The CDR3 length is 15 residues. The V gene's germline CDR1 is SGHVS and CDR2 FNYEAQ.

This rearrangement joins TRBV7-8 to TRBJ1-1; the D gene is possibly TRBD1 (5 bases). CDR1 is SGHVS and CDR2 is FQNEAQ in the germline V gene. V was shortened by 1 base and J by 1 base, with 13 bases between the two germline ends. CDR3 length: 16 residues. CDR3 loop: CASSLEYGRANTEAFF. CDR3 nucleotide sequence: TGTGCCAGCAGCTTAGAATACGGCAGGGCGAACACTGAAGCTTTCTTT.

The DNA for the CDR3 is TGTGCCAGCTCACCGCTGTCTGACGCGGGAGGCTACGAGCAGTACTTC. Amino acid sequence: CASSPLSDAGGYEQYF. The rearrangement links TRBV18 to TRBJ2-7; 8 bases fit TRBD2. The CDR3 sequence is 16 residues long. The junction had 10 bases not matched to a gene; V was cut back by 3 bases and J by 3 bases. Looked up from germline, CDR1 is KGHSH and CDR2 is LQKENI.

This clone has just one count. The rearrangement uses TRBV29-1 and TRBJ2-1; TRBD2 agrees at 14 bases. CDR3 length: 14 amino acids. CDR1 and CDR2 (germline): SQVTM, ANQGSEA. Germline trimming cut 7 bases from V and 5 bases from J; bases unmatched to any gene: 4. The CDR3 loop reads CSGRLAGGHNEQFF. CDR3 coding DNA: TGCAGCGGAAGACTAGCGGGAGGGCACAATGAGCAGTTCTTC.

The chain uses TRBV7-6 and TRBJ1-3, with a tentative D call TRBD1 (5 bases). Trimming cost V 5 bases and J 2 bases, with 19 bases left between them. The CDR3 is 17 residues long. CDR1 SGHVS and CDR2 FNYEAQ come from the germline V gene. The CDR3 coding sequence is TGTGCCAGCAGCCTAGGGACGGCCTGGTCTACTGGAAACACCATATATTTT. It translates to CASSLGTAWSTGNTIYF.

With respect to this clone: A far larger clone lies a single base away; this is likely a read error. The chain combines TRBV5-4 with TRBJ1-1; 9 bases line up with TRBD1. CDR1 and CDR2 from the germline V gene are SGHNT and YYREEE (reference sequence). This CDR3 contains 16 residues. V shed 1 base, J shed 3 bases, and the junction held 7 bases outside the gene matches. The CDR3 loop is CASSLHDRGGDTEAFF. DNA for the CDR3: TGTGCCAGCAGCTTGCATGACAGGGGGGGGGACACTGAAGCTTTCTTT.

The gene calls are TRBV5-1 and TRBJ2-7, with 8 nucleotides matching TRBD1. The CDR3 is made up of 15 amino acids. Germline CDR1 and CDR2: SGHRS and YFSETQ. V shed 4 bases and J 5 bases; nucleotides not matched to a gene: 11. Here the CDR3 reads CASSPGDDRGNEQYF. As DNA, the CDR3 is TGCGCCAGCAGCCCAGGAGACGACAGGGGCAACGAGCAGTACTTC. Full variable domain (missing parts from reference TRBV5-1 and TRBJ2-7): KAGVTQTPRYLIKTRGQQVTLSCSPISGHRSVSWYQQTPGQGLQFLFEYFSETQRNKGNFPGRFSGRQFSNSRSEMNVSTLELGDSALYLCASSPGDDRGNEQYFGPGTRLTVT.

V gene TRBV5-1 combines with J gene TRBJ1-1, with D unresolved. The germline V gene encodes CDR1 SGHRS and CDR2 YFSETQ. Trimming pared 4 bases from V and 7 bases from J, leaving 14 bases between. There are 13 residues in the CDR3. This CDR3 reads CASSPTVGLEAFF. Written as DNA, the CDR3 is TGCGCCAGCAGCCCGACTGTGGGCCTTGAAGCTTTCTTT.

As to this clone: The junction departs from germline at one end; a sequencing error may be responsible. The chain has TRBV30 and TRBJ1-6, with D hard to call. This CDR3 contains 13 residues. The germline V gene has CDR1 GTSNPN and CDR2 SVGIG (reference sequence). The CDR3: CAWSESYNSPLHF. The CDR3 DNA follows: TGTGCCTGGAGTGAATCATATAATTCCCCCCTCCACTTT. The full variable domain, in which reference TRBV30 and TRBJ1-6 provide the parts outside the CDR3, is SQTIHQWPATLVQPVGSPLSLECTVEGTSNPNLYWYRQAAGRGLQLLFYSVGIGQISSEVPQNLSASRPQDRQFILSSKKLLLSDSGFYLCAWSESYNSPLHFGNGTRLTVT.

The chain joins TRBV28 to TRBJ2-4, with 9 bases that match TRBD1. The CDR3 totals 16 residues. From germline, CDR1 is MDHEN and CDR2 SYDVKM. J gave up 4 bases and V 6 bases, and 10 bases lay outside the gene matches. CDR3 region: CASSLIPGTGKNIQYF. Here the CDR3 DNA reads TGTGCCAGCAGCCTAATCCCCGGGACAGGGAAAAACATTCAGTACTTC.